These 30 T cell receptor beta chains originate from one sample sequenced in a study of identical twins. TCRdb itself ran the 5' RACE reads through MiXCR, one entry per CDR3 protein. This table holds around 570,000 distinct CDR3 sequences, nearly 10% found once. These records were also assigned to another study, of yellow fever vaccine responses in identical twins.

The sample comprised PBMCs. The receptors shown here come from a woman younger than 35 in good health.

This clonotype occurred a few times. The V and J genes are TRBV15 and TRBJ2-2; the D gene is possibly TRBD1 (5 bases). Germline-derived CDR1 and CDR2 are LNHNV and YYDKDF (reference sequence). The CDR3 contains 15 residues. The V gene lost 5 bases and the J gene lost 2 bases, with 12 bases spanning the gap. Here the CDR3 reads CATSPDSPNTGELFF. The CDR3 DNA follows: TGTGCCACCAGCCCAGACAGCCCAAACACCGGGGAGCTGTTTTTT. The full variable domain, with the rest looked up from reference TRBV15 and TRBJ2-2, is DAMVIQNPRYQVTQFGKPVTLSCSQTLNHNVMYWYQQKSSQAPKLLFHYYDKDFNNEADTPDNFQSRRPNTSFCFLDIRSPGLGDTAMYLCATSPDSPNTGELFFGEGSRLTVL.

The V gene is TRBV7-9, the J gene TRBJ2-1, with 10 bases lining up with TRBD1. The CDR3 runs 16 residues. The V segment lost 6 bases and the J segment 8 bases; nucleotides outside the gene matches: 13. In germline, CDR1 is SEHNR, CDR2 FQNEAQ (reference sequence). The chain's CDR3 is CASRRTPGQGNDEQFF. The CDR3 coding sequence is TGTGCCAGCAGGCGTACTCCGGGACAGGGGAACGATGAGCAGTTCTTC.

This clonotype was found a few times. This chain joins TRBV5-1 and TRBJ2-2; D not resolved. The ends were cut back, 0 bases at V and 0 bases at J, with 6 bases in the middle. The CDR3 has 15 amino acids. Germline V gene data show CDR1 as SGHRS and CDR2 as YFSETQ. CDR3 DNA sequence: TGCGCCAGCAGCTTGGGAGAAACGAACACCGGGGAGCTGTTTTTT. It is translated as CASSLGETNTGELFF.

CDR3 DNA sequence: TGTGCCAGCAGCTTGGGGGTGCGAGGAGATACGCAGTATTTT. Its protein product is CASSLGVRGDTQYF. The chain uses TRBV14 and TRBJ2-3; D could derive from TRBD1 or TRBD2 (5 bases each). CDR3 size: 14 residues. Germline CDR1 is SGHDN and CDR2 is FVKESK. Trimming pared 5 bases from V and 5 bases from J, leaving 14 bases between.

This clonotype was seen at least ten times. V gene TRBV4-3 combines with J gene TRBJ1-5; D is unresolved. The CDR3 covers 15 residues. V lost 1 base to trimming and J lost 0 bases, with 7 bases between them. CDR1 and CDR2 from the germline V gene are LGHNA and YSLEER. DNA for the CDR3: TGCGCCAGCAGCCAAGTCGCGGATAGCAATCAGCCCCAGCATTTT. It encodes CASSQVADSNQPQHF.

In its sample, this clonotype was seen a few times. The chain uses TRBV4-3 and TRBJ1-6; D unresolved. Trimming stripped 1 base from V and 7 bases from J, with 14 bases between. The CDR3 consists of 16 residues. Germline-derived CDR1 and CDR2 are LGHNA and YSLEER. The CDR3 nucleotides read TGCGCCAGCAGCCAAGTTCTGACCGTTAAGAATTCACCCCTCCACTTT. This gives the protein CASSQVLTVKNSPLHF.

Many counts were recorded for this clonotype. V is TRBV7-9 and J is TRBJ1-2; tentative D call: TRBD1 (5 bases). The V end was cut by 2 bases, the J end by 1 base, with 8 bases between. CDR1 is SEHNR, CDR2 FQNEAQ, per germline (reference sequence). The CDR3 has 14 residues. Here the CDR3 reads CASSLLQDNYGYTF. CDR3 coding DNA: TGTGCCAGCAGCTTACTACAGGATAACTATGGCTACACCTTC.

Many counts were recorded for this clonotype. This chain uses TRBV25-1 with TRBJ2-5, with 9 positions matching TRBD1. CDR3 length equals 15 residues. CDR1 is MGHDK, CDR2 SYGVNS, per germline. V lost 1 base and J lost 7; bases outside the gene matches: 7. CDR3 sequence: CASSELGQGRGTQYF. In nucleotides, the CDR3 is TGTGCCAGCAGTGAATTAGGACAGGGGAGAGGGACCCAGTACTTC. Filled out from reference TRBV25-1 and TRBJ2-5, the complete variable domain reads EADIYQTPRYLVIGTGKKITLECSQTMGHDKMYWYQQDPGMELHLIHYSYGVNSTEKGDLSSESTVSRIRTEHFPLTLESARPSHTSQYLCASSELGQGRGTQYFGPGTRLLVL.

In its sample, this clonotype was seen a few times. This rearrangement joins TRBV20-1 to TRBJ2-7, with TRBD2 identical over 10 bases. Germline loops: CDR1 DFQATT, CDR2 SNEGSKA (reference sequence). The CDR3 is 14 amino acids. Trimming removed 1 base from V and 4 bases from J; junction bases left unmatched: 4. CDR3 in amino acids: CSARVKLAGYEQYF. Written as DNA, the CDR3 is TGCAGTGCTAGAGTAAAACTAGCGGGGTACGAGCAGTACTTC.

This clonotype was found many times. CDR3: CASSQNTWGEQYF. CDR3 nucleotides: TGTGCCAGCAGTCAAAACACCTGGGGTGAGCAGTACTTC. This rearrangement joins TRBV7-3 to TRBJ2-7; D is unclear. CDR1 is SGHTA and CDR2 is FQGTGA in the germline V gene. Deletions cut 6 bases from V and 7 bases from J, with 16 bases between. The CDR3 extends over 13 amino acids. Drawing the rest from reference TRBV7-3 and TRBJ2-7, the complete variable domain is GAGVSQTPSNKVTEKGKYVELRCDPISGHTALYWYRQSLGQGPEFLIYFQGTGAADDSGLPNDRFFAVRPEGSVSTLKIQRTERGDSAVYLCASSQNTWGEQYFGPGTRLTVT.

This clonotype was found a few times. The genes are TRBV12-3 or TRBV12-4 and TRBJ1-1; D possibly corresponds to TRBD1 (5 bases). The CDR3 is made up of 14 amino acids. V was shortened by 3 bases and J by 4 bases, with 12 bases between the two germline ends. The CDR3 protein is CASSFGGGSTEAFF. The DNA of the CDR3 is TGTGCCAGCAGTTTTGGGGGTGGAAGCACTGAAGCTTTCTTT.

This clonotype was counted only a few times. The chain is built from TRBV7-2 and TRBJ2-7, with 9 bases identical to TRBD2. Germline-derived CDR1 and CDR2 are SGHTA and FQGNSA. With V trimmed by 2 bases and J by 5 bases, 4 bases remained unmatched. CDR3 length equals 14 residues. CDR3 bases: TGTGCCAGCAGCTTAACAGCGGGAGGTAACGAGCAGTACTTC. It codes for CASSLTAGGNEQYF.

The V call is TRBV12-3 or TRBV12-4, the J call TRBJ2-6; D gene ambiguous. This CDR3 has 12 amino acids. V shed 10 bases and J shed 0 bases, with 4 bases lying between them. This chain's CDR3 is CATDSGANVLTF. The DNA of the CDR3 is TGTGCCACAGACTCTGGGGCCAACGTCCTGACTTTC.

This clonotype was observed at least ten times. V usage is TRBV10-1 and J usage is TRBJ2-1, with 9 bases that match TRBD2. With V trimmed by 6 bases and J by 12 bases, 18 bases remained unmatched. The CDR3 length is 16 residues. Germline V gene data show CDR1 as WNHNN and CDR2 as SYGVQD (reference sequence). CDR3 sequence: CASSPIGTSLEGGQFF. CDR3 bases: TGCGCCAGCAGCCCGATAGGGACTAGCTTAGAAGGAGGGCAGTTCTTC.

In its sample, this clonotype was seen many times. The chain uses TRBV4-1 and TRBJ2-7; possibly TRBD2 for D (6 bases). V gave up 0 bases and J gave up 0 bases, with 6 bases separating them. Germline V lookup: CDR1 MGHRA, CDR2 YSYEKL. The CDR3 is made up of 14 amino acids. Written as DNA, the CDR3 is TGCGCCAGCAGCCAAGAGGGACTCTCCTACGAGCAGTACTTC. Protein sequence: CASSQEGLSYEQYF.

CDR3 loop: CASSLPVQVGDTGELFF. DNA for the CDR3: TGCGCCAGCAGCTTGCCTGTTCAAGTCGGGGACACCGGGGAGCTGTTTTTT. This sequence joins TRBV5-1 and TRBJ2-2, with D tentatively TRBD2 (5 bases). The CDR3 extends over 17 amino acids. Trimming left V 1 base short and J 3 bases short, with 16 bases between. Germline V CDR1 and CDR2: SGHRS, YFSETQ.

This chain joins TRBV25-1 and TRBJ2-5, with 7 bases aligning to TRBD2. The CDR3 is 18 residues long. The ends lost 3 bases at V and 0 bases at J; junction bases unmatched: 13. Germline loops: CDR1 MGHDK, CDR2 SYGVNS. CDR3 nucleotide sequence: TGTGCCAGCAGTGACCCAGCAGGAACTAGCGTAGACCAAGAGACCCAGTACTTC. This codes for CASSDPAGTSVDQETQYF.

This clonotype was recorded at least ten times. The chain joins TRBV2 to TRBJ2-1, with a possible D match to TRBD1 (5 bases). The CDR3 extends over 13 amino acids. In germline, CDR1 is SNHLY, CDR2 FYNNEI. V gave up 2 bases and J gave up 3 bases, with 5 bases separating them. The CDR3 DNA follows: TGTGCCAGCAGTGAAACAGGCTACAATGAGCAGTTCTTC. It is translated as CASSETGYNEQFF.

This clonotype was seen repeatedly, ten times or more. The CDR3 DNA follows: TGTGCCAGCAGTGAGACGGTCTTTCAGTTCTTC. This gives the protein CASSETVFQFF. V gene TRBV2 combines with J gene TRBJ2-1; no clear D gene. The CDR3 is 11 residues long. V gave up 3 bases and J gave up 13 bases, with 10 bases separating them. The germline CDR1 and CDR2 sequences are SNHLY and FYNNEI.

This clonotype has just a few counts. This sequence joins TRBV20-1 and TRBJ2-1; TRBD2 agrees at 9 bases. Germline V gene data show CDR1 as DFQATT and CDR2 as SNEGSKA (reference sequence). This CDR3 has 15 residues. With V trimmed by 5 bases and J by 9 bases, 14 bases remained unmatched. DNA for the CDR3: TGCAGTGCTCAGAAGAGGAGCGGGAGGAAGCGTGAGCAGTTCTTC. Its translation is CSAQKRSGRKREQFF.

The gene calls are TRBV7-9 and TRBJ2-5; D might be TRBD1 or TRBD2, each matching 5 bases. V lost 4 bases and J lost 2, with 11 bases in between. CDR1 and CDR2 (germline): SEHNR, FQNEAQ (reference sequence). The CDR3 is made up of 14 amino acids. This CDR3 reads CASSWGPKQETQYF. The CDR3, as DNA: TGTGCCAGCAGCTGGGGACCGAAACAAGAGACCCAGTACTTC.

This clonotype has only a few counts. The rearrangement uses TRBV11-2 and TRBJ1-1; 8 nucleotides match TRBD1. The CDR3 runs to 14 residues. Germline values: CDR1 SGHAT, CDR2 FQNNGV. V was pared by 5 bases and J by 3 bases, with 5 bases of the junction left unmatched. For the CDR3, the DNA is TGTGCCAGCAGCGTACAGGGGGTGGACACTGAAGCTTTCTTT. Its translation: CASSVQGVDTEAFF.

This chain links TRBV7-2 with TRBJ1-5, with D hard to call. The germline V and J ends were trimmed by 4 bases and 0 bases, with 10 bases remaining between them. The CDR3 sequence is 15 residues long. Germline CDR1 SGHTA, CDR2 FQGNSA. CDR3 bases: TGTGCCAGCAGCTCGGAACACCTTAGCAATCAGCCCCAGCATTTT. Amino acid sequence: CASSSEHLSNQPQHF.

The sample holds a few counts of this clonotype. The V gene is TRBV14, the J gene TRBJ2-3; unclear D gene. Trimming took 1 base from V and 9 from J, leaving 14 bases between them. This CDR3 has 14 residues. Germline loops: CDR1 SGHDN, CDR2 FVKESK. The CDR3 protein is CASSQGELFETQYF. The CDR3 DNA reads TGTGCCAGCAGCCAAGGGGAATTGTTCGAAACGCAGTATTTT.

The chain combines TRBV6-2 or TRBV6-3 with TRBJ2-5; TRBD2 matches at 10 bases. The germline gives CDR1 MNHEY, CDR2 SVGEGT. V shed 4 bases, J shed 1 base, and the junction held 6 bases outside the gene matches. The CDR3 contains 16 residues. The CDR3 here is CASSLTSGAIQETQYF. The DNA for the CDR3 is TGTGCCAGCAGTTTAACTAGCGGGGCTATCCAAGAGACCCAGTACTTC.

J is TRBJ2-2 and V is TRBV20-1; D remains ambiguous. Trimming pared 0 bases from V and 6 bases from J, leaving 14 bases between. Germline V gene data show CDR1 as DFQATT and CDR2 as SNEGSKA (reference sequence). The CDR3 totals 15 residues. CDR3 bases: TGCAGTGCTAGAGATCAAGGCAGGTTGGCCGGGGAGCTGTTTTTT. Translation: CSARDQGRLAGELFF.

The rearrangement joins TRBV3-1 to TRBJ2-1, with unresolved D. Germline V CDR1 and CDR2: LGHDT, YNNKEL (reference sequence). The CDR3 runs to 14 residues. Trimming took off 1 base at V and 4 bases at J, with 8 bases between the two ends. The CDR3 sequence is CASSQGHIYNEQFF. Written as DNA, the CDR3 is TGTGCCAGCAGCCAAGGACACATATACAATGAGCAGTTCTTC.

This clonotype was counted many times. V usage is TRBV4-3 and J usage is TRBJ2-2; perhaps TRBD1 as D (7 bases). This CDR3 is 12 amino acids long. Germline-derived CDR1 and CDR2 are LGHNA and YSLEER. Deletions cut 7 bases from V and 5 bases from J, with 8 bases between. DNA of the CDR3: TGCGCCAGCACAGGGGGGACCGGGGAGCTGTTTTTT. This gives the protein CASTGGTGELFF.

This clonotype was observed a few times. This chain links TRBV21-1 with TRBJ2-7; TRBD1 reflects the table's D call only, with no check against the DNA. TRBV21-1 is a listed pseudogene. The CDR3 sequence is 16 residues long. This CDR3 is CASSTDRTGAAYEQYF. The CDR3 region has the DNA TGTGCCAGCAGCACAGACCGGACAGGGGCCGCCTACGAGCAGTACTTC.

This clonotype was seen a few times. The chain joins TRBV18 to TRBJ2-5, with D perhaps TRBD1 (6 bases). This CDR3 is built from 16 residues. Germline V gene lookup returns CDR1 KGHSH and CDR2 LQKENI. V lost 5 bases and J lost 5, with 21 bases in between. The CDR3 protein is CASSDSAGDLGETQYF. CDR3 bases: TGTGCCAGCTCAGACTCCGCAGGGGACCTGGGGGAGACCCAGTACTTC.